A single sample is the source of the 24 T cell receptor beta chains below, sequenced in a study of blood T cell repertoires in COVID-19. Assay: immunoSEQ multiplex PCR; the TCRdb copy retains only in-frame clones and omits some. The data show 300,000 to 400,000 clones, with roughly 89% seen just once and roughly a tenth held by the top ten. The sequencing input was peripheral blood. These receptors came from a young man with COVID-19, enrolled during active disease.

This clone was seen only a few times. V is TRBV27 and J is TRBJ1-3; D is unresolved. The CDR3 is 19 amino acids. Trimming removed 1 base from V and 0 bases from J, with 19 bases in between. The germline V gene encodes CDR1 MNHEY and CDR2 SMNVEV (reference sequence). CDR3 region: CASSLFPPRVSFSGNTIYF. Here the CDR3 DNA reads TGTGCCAGCAGTTTATTTCCCCCCCGAGTCTCCTTCTCTGGAAACACCATATATTTT.

The chain employs TRBV27 and TRBJ1-2; 9 bases fit TRBD1. The CDR3 is 13 residues long. V lost 3 bases, J lost 5 bases, and 1 base stayed unmatched. Germline assignment: CDR1 MNHEY and CDR2 SMNVEV (reference sequence). The CDR3 reads CASSFGQGYGYTF. The CDR3 DNA sequence: TGTGCCAGCAGTTTCGGACAGGGGTATGGCTACACCTTC.

The chain employs TRBV7-2 and TRBJ1-6, with 7 bases identical to TRBD1. Germline CDR1 and CDR2: SGHTA and FQGNSA. The CDR3 covers 14 residues. Unmatched junction bases numbered 10, after V lost 3 bases and J lost 14 bases. CDR3 sequence: CASSLEGGMGSLHF. DNA of the CDR3: TGTGCCAGCAGCTTGGAAGGGGGCATGGGGTCCCTCCACTTT.

V is TRBV19 and J is TRBJ1-4; D is undetermined. Between the trimmed V and J ends, which lost 3 bases and 6 bases, there was a span of 14 bases. The CDR3 has 15 amino acids. Per the germline V gene, CDR1 is LNHDA and CDR2 is SQIVND (reference sequence). For the CDR3, the DNA is TGTGCCAGTAGTATCCGACACGGGAGGGATGAAAAACTGTTTTTT. It specifies CASSIRHGRDEKLFF.

The V and J genes are TRBV27 and TRBJ1-1, with TRBD1 matching 10 bases. The CDR3 is made up of 16 amino acids. Germline V lookup: CDR1 MNHEY, CDR2 SMNVEV (reference sequence). V trimming: 5 bases; J trimming: 10 bases; junction bases outside the gene matches: 16. CDR3 sequence reads: CASSPRQGARDMVAFF. The CDR3 DNA reads as TGTGCCAGCAGTCCCAGACAGGGGGCCCGGGACATGGTAGCTTTCTTT.

The V gene is TRBV6-6, the J gene TRBJ1-5; D is unresolved. V was cut by 6 bases and J by 0 bases, with 9 bases left in between. Germline loops: CDR1 MNHNY, CDR2 SVGAGI (reference sequence). This CDR3 spans 14 amino acids. This chain's CDR3 is CASSAGLSNQPQHF. The CDR3 DNA is TGTGCCAGCAGCGCGGGCCTTAGCAATCAGCCCCAGCATTTT.

The chain employs TRBV10-3 and TRBJ2-1, with TRBD1 matching 7 bases. Germline-derived CDR1 and CDR2 are ENHRY and SYGVKD. Losses at the gene ends were 4 bases for V and 4 bases for J; bases not matched to a gene: 7. The CDR3 spans 15 residues. CDR3 amino acids: CAISGGQPPYNEQFF. CDR3 in DNA: TGTGCCATCAGTGGGGGACAGCCCCCGTACAATGAGCAGTTCTTC.

The chain employs TRBV29-1 and TRBJ1-1; D gene ambiguous. Germline V lookup: CDR1 SQVTM, CDR2 ANQGSEA. The V end lost 7 bases, the J end lost 10 bases, and 19 bases lay between the germline ends. The CDR3 has 12 amino acids. CDR3 in amino acids: CSAQPARSRAFF. CDR3 DNA sequence: TGCAGCGCCCAACCTGCGAGGTCCCGAGCTTTCTTT.

The genes are TRBV3-1 (or the pseudogene TRBV3-2) and TRBJ1-4, with 8 nucleotides matching TRBD1. The V gene end was trimmed by 3 bases and the J gene end by 3 bases; junction bases not matched to a gene: 12. Germline-derived CDR1 and CDR2 are LGHDT and YNNKEL (reference sequence). CDR3 length equals 18 residues. CDR3 bases: TGTGCCAGCAGCCAGACCTTCAGGGGGCACTCGCCTAATGAAAAACTGTTTTTT. It codes for CASSQTFRGHSPNEKLFF.

This rearrangement joins TRBV4-2 to TRBJ2-2, with unresolved D. The CDR3 extends over 15 amino acids. Germline lookup yields CDR1 LGHNA and CDR2 YNFKEQ. V lost 0 bases, J lost 1 base, and 6 bases lay in between. CDR3 sequence reads: CASSQDSGNTGELFF. DNA for the CDR3: TGTGCCAGCAGCCAAGATTCAGGGAACACCGGGGAGCTGTTTTTT.

V is TRBV19 and J is TRBJ2-1; D remains unclear. V lost 1 base, J lost 4 bases, and 11 bases lay in between. This CDR3 comprises 15 residues. Germline CDR1 LNHDA, CDR2 SQIVND (reference sequence). CDR3 sequence reads: CASSIVPLSYNEQFF. Here the CDR3 DNA reads TGTGCCAGTAGTATAGTCCCACTCTCTTACAATGAGCAGTTCTTC. Full variable domain (outside the CDR3, taken from reference TRBV19 and TRBJ2-1): DGGITQSPKYLFRKEGQNVTLSCEQNLNHDAMYWYRQDPGQGLRLIYYSQIVNDFQKGDIAEGYSVSREKKESFPLTVTSAQKNPTAFYLCASSIVPLSYNEQFFGPGTRLTVL.

The chain uses TRBV11-3 and TRBJ1-6, with TRBD1 identical over 9 bases. With V trimmed by 5 bases and J by 11 bases, 10 bases remained unmatched. Germline CDR1 and CDR2: SGHNT and YENEEA. The length of the CDR3 is 15 residues. Written as DNA, the CDR3 is TGTGCCAGCAGCACTCGACCGGGACAGGGACCACCCCTCCACTTT. This codes for CASSTRPGQGPPLHF.

The rearrangement joins TRBV10-3 to TRBJ1-1; D possibly corresponds to TRBD1 (6 bases). Trimming took off 3 bases at V and 5 bases at J, with 10 bases between the two ends. Germline CDR1 ENHRY, CDR2 SYGVKD. The length of the CDR3 is 13 residues. The CDR3 loop reads CAISDLGATEAFF. Here the CDR3 DNA reads TGTGCCATCAGTGATCTGGGGGCGACTGAAGCTTTCTTT.

The J gene is TRBJ2-7, the V gene TRBV27; 15 nucleotides line up with TRBD2. Trimming took 5 bases from V and 7 from J; bases not matched to a gene: 12. CDR1 MNHEY and CDR2 SMNVEV come from the germline V gene (reference sequence). This CDR3 contains 17 residues. The CDR3 DNA reads as TGTGCCAGCAGTCCCCGCCAGGGACTAGCGGGGGGTCGAGAGCAGTACTTC. As protein: CASSPRQGLAGGREQYF.

This chain joins TRBV27 and TRBJ1-2; a weak D match, TRBD1 (6 bases). This CDR3 is 14 amino acids long. V shed 4 bases and J shed 3 bases, with 12 bases lying between them. The germline CDR1 and CDR2 sequences are MNHEY and SMNVEV (reference sequence). The CDR3 loop reads CASSSPGHYYGYTF. In DNA form, the CDR3 reads TGTGCCAGCAGTTCTCCGGGACATTACTATGGCTACACCTTC.

The V call is TRBV29-1, the J call TRBJ2-2; 8 bases are shared with TRBD1. In germline, CDR1 is SQVTM, CDR2 ANQGSEA. CDR3 size: 17 residues. The V and J ends lost 6 bases and 5 bases, in that order; junction bases with no gene match: 17. The CDR3 sequence is CSVESNTRGRGTGELFF. CDR3 DNA sequence: TGCAGCGTAGAAAGTAATACCAGGGGGCGCGGGACCGGGGAGCTGTTTTTT.

The V call is TRBV7-3, the J call TRBJ2-2, with TRBD1 matching 8 bases. Germline CDR1 SGHTA, CDR2 FQGTGA. The CDR3 spans 16 residues. V trimming: 4 bases; J trimming: 0 bases; junction bases outside the gene matches: 4. The CDR3 protein is CASSYQTGANTGELFF. The CDR3 nucleotides are TGTGCCAGCAGCTATCAGACAGGGGCGAACACCGGGGAGCTGTTTTTT.

This rearrangement joins TRBV3-1 (or the pseudogene TRBV3-2) to TRBJ1-6; D perhaps matches TRBD1 (6 bases). The CDR3 length is 15 residues. Trimming removed 2 bases from V and 10 bases from J, with 15 bases in between. CDR1 and CDR2 from the germline V gene are LGHDT and YNNKEL (reference sequence). In DNA form, the CDR3 reads TGTGCCAGCAGCCAATCAGGGGTTCTCGGATCACCCCTCCACTTT. Its translation: CASSQSGVLGSPLHF.

The V gene is TRBV4-2, the J gene TRBJ2-1; 9 bases line up with TRBD1. Per germline, CDR1 LGHNA and CDR2 YNFKEQ. This CDR3 contains 18 residues. V lost 0 bases and J lost 5; bases outside the gene matches: 11. CDR3 sequence reads: CASSQDRPGQGFDNEQFF. Written as DNA, the CDR3 is TGTGCCAGCAGCCAAGATAGACCAGGACAGGGGTTTGACAATGAGCAGTTCTTC.

The genes are TRBV28 and TRBJ1-2; D unresolved. The germline V and J ends were trimmed by 1 base and 5 bases, with 11 bases remaining between them. From germline, CDR1 is MDHEN and CDR2 SYDVKM. The CDR3 sequence is 14 residues long. The CDR3 DNA is TGTGCCAGCAGTTTATCCCTACAGTCATATGGCTACACCTTC. Translating it yields CASSLSLQSYGYTF.

This rearrangement joins TRBV11-2 to TRBJ2-1; 9 bases map to TRBD1. Germline V gives CDR1 SGHAT, CDR2 FQNNGV. Unmatched junction bases numbered 5, after V lost 5 bases and J lost 3 bases. This CDR3 spans 15 amino acids. CDR3 protein: CASSTWDRDYNEQFF. The CDR3 region has the DNA TGTGCCAGCAGCACCTGGGACAGGGACTACAATGAGCAGTTCTTC. Combining the CDR3 with reference TRBV11-2 and TRBJ2-1 gives the whole variable domain EAGVAQSPRYKIIEKRQSVAFWCNPISGHATLYWYQQILGQGPKLLIQFQNNGVVDDSQLPKDRFSAERLKGVDSTLKIQPAKLEDSAVYLCASSTWDRDYNEQFFGPGTRLTVL.

In its sample, this clone was seen a few times. The chain links TRBV11-2 to TRBJ2-1, with D hard to call. Germline loops: CDR1 SGHAT, CDR2 FQNNGV. With 2 bases removed from V and 12 bases from J, the gap between germline ends came to 8 bases. The CDR3 has 11 residues. DNA for the CDR3: TGTGCCAGCAGCTTATTAGCTTTGCAGTTCTTC. Its translation is CASSLLALQFF. Looking up the rest from reference TRBV11-2 and TRBJ2-1 gives the full variable domain: EAGVAQSPRYKIIEKRQSVAFWCNPISGHATLYWYQQILGQGPKLLIQFQNNGVVDDSQLPKDRFSAERLKGVDSTLKIQPAKLEDSAVYLCASSLLALQFFGPGTRLTVL.

This chain connects TRBV4-3 to TRBJ1-1; TRBD1 might be the D (6 bases). The CDR3 length is 14 residues. V was shortened by 2 bases and J by 6 bases, with 13 bases between the two germline ends. Germline CDR1 reads LGHNA; CDR2 reads YSLEER. In DNA, the CDR3 is TGCGCCAGCAGCCAAACTGGGTCAGGGGCTGAAGCTTTCTTT. Translating gives CASSQTGSGAEAFF.

For this clone: The sample holds other DNA sequences that translate to the same CDR3. The rearrangement uses TRBV18 and TRBJ1-1; 8 bases match TRBD1. Germline-derived CDR1 and CDR2 are KGHSH and LQKENI. V was pared by 3 bases and J by 1 base, with 1 base of the junction left unmatched. The CDR3 length is 14 residues. Written as DNA, the CDR3 is TGTGCCAGCTCACCCGGACAGGGGAACACTGAAGCTTTCTTT. Translation gives CASSPGQGNTEAFF.